This T cell receptor beta chain is from a study of technical replicates of blood from a few donors. Unmatched junction bases numbered 5, after V lost 3 bases and J lost 4 bases. The germline gives CDR1 MNHEY, CDR2 SMNVEV (reference sequence). CDR3 length equals 14 residues. Of note for this clone: Distinct nucleotide sequences in the sample also encode this CDR3.

The assay was immunoSEQ multiplex PCR, and TCRdb's table has in-frame clones only and misses some. The sample lists 65,000 to 80,000 clones, under 99% seen once, with 0.22% in the top ten. The chain carries TRBV27 and TRBJ2-7; TRBD2 agrees at 8 bases. The source is a human donor in good health. The sequencing sample was made of T cells isolated from PBMCs. DNA of the CDR3: TGTGCCAGCAGTTTGGCGGGAGGTCCGTACGAGCAGTACTTC. This encodes CASSLAGGPYEQYF.